This T cell receptor beta chain derives from a study of T cell repertoires in cytomegalovirus infection. Study summary: Matching HLA type and CMV infection were both indicated by public TCR beta signatures.

As regards this clonotype: Its antigen is not known.

Each CDR3 protein is one row after TCRdb ran MiXCR on the reads. This table holds 100,000 to 150,000 distinct CDR3 sequences, more than 25% found once. Trimming took 5 bases from V and 4 from J; bases not matched to a gene: 12. CDR1 is MNHNY and CDR2 is SVGAGI in the germline V gene (reference sequence). The CDR3 sequence is 17 residues long. Here the sequenced sample was CD8+ T cells from cultured PBMCs, taken from culture after CMV antigen stimulation. The J gene is TRBJ2-5, the V gene TRBV6-6; 11 bases map to TRBD1. The TCR sequence derives from a human donor in good health (CMV status not recorded). Some clones in this sample may be carry-over from other donors' samples. The CDR3 nucleotides read TGTGCCAGCAGTAACGGACAGGGGGCGAGATTTTTAGAGACCCAGTACTTC. Translating gives CASSNGQGARFLETQYF.